The 10 T cell receptor beta chains below come from one sample, sequenced in a study of blood T cell repertoires in COVID-19 (dated by TCRdb to the early 2020s). Receptor amplification or capture employed the immunoSEQ multiplex PCR assay. Drawn from immuneACCESS, this table holds only the in-frame rearrangements with V and J called that TCRdb kept. Clones are partly lost; checked studies trace under half to an unresolved V gene and leave the rest unexplained. The sample profile shows 130,000 to 150,000 clones; approximately 90% of them were found once. The top ten constitute 1.2% of the sample. The sample was PBMCs or T cells enriched from blood (not recorded which). Receptors originate from a young woman with acute COVID-19.

This chain uses TRBV27 with TRBJ2-3, with D possibly matching TRBD2 (6 bases). V was clipped by 8 bases and J by 4 bases, with 22 bases between them. The CDR3 is made up of 16 amino acids. Germline V lookup: CDR1 MNHEY, CDR2 SMNVEV (reference sequence). The CDR3 DNA reads as TGTGCCAGCGAGCCCTGGCCCTCGGGAGTCGCAGATACGCAGTATTTT. This translates into CASEPWPSGVADTQYF.

J is TRBJ2-1 and V is TRBV3-1 (or the pseudogene TRBV3-2); TRBD2 agrees at 12 bases. V dropped 1 base and J dropped 9; count of bases not matched to a gene: 4. The CDR3 contains 15 residues. Germline V gene lookup returns CDR1 LGHDT and CDR2 YNNKEL (reference sequence). For the CDR3, the DNA is TGTGCCAGCAGCCAAGGACTAGCGGGAGTCTCTGAGCAGTTCTTC. Its protein product is CASSQGLAGVSEQFF.

The chain employs TRBV4-2 and TRBJ2-7, with TRBD1 identical over 9 bases. The CDR3 runs to 16 residues. The trim removed 1 base at V and 3 bases at J, leaving 7 bases unmatched. Germline V CDR1 and CDR2: LGHNA, YNFKEQ. The CDR3 region has the DNA TGTGCCAGCAGCCAAGTTCAAGGACAGGGGTTCTACGAGCAGTACTTC. It codes for CASSQVQGQGFYEQYF.

V and J are TRBV28 and TRBJ1-1, with unresolved D. Trimming pared 5 bases from V and 7 bases from J, leaving 17 bases between. This CDR3 is 14 amino acids long. Germline values: CDR1 MDHEN, CDR2 SYDVKM. CDR3 loop: CASSPRVPIFEAFF. The CDR3, as DNA: TGTGCCAGCAGTCCCCGGGTCCCTATTTTTGAAGCTTTCTTT.

The sample holds one count of this clone. CDR3 loop: CASKERSIYNEQFF. CDR3 in DNA: TGTGCCAGTAAGGAGCGATCAATTTACAATGAGCAGTTCTTC. This chain uses TRBV19 with TRBJ2-1, with unresolved D. The CDR3 consists of 14 residues. V lost 7 bases, J lost 4 bases, and 14 bases lay in between. Germline CDR1 reads LNHDA; CDR2 reads SQIVND (reference sequence). Full variable domain (rest looked up from reference TRBV19 and TRBJ2-1): DGGITQSPKYLFRKEGQNVTLSCEQNLNHDAMYWYRQDPGQGLRLIYYSQIVNDFQKGDIAEGYSVSREKKESFPLTVTSAQKNPTAFYLCASKERSIYNEQFFGPGTRLTVL.

This chain joins TRBV11-2 and TRBJ2-7; D is possibly TRBD1 (6 bases). This CDR3 spans 15 amino acids. Trimming pared 6 bases from V and 0 bases from J, leaving 15 bases between. CDR1 and CDR2 from the germline V gene are SGHAT and FQNNGV. The CDR3 loop is CASRSYEDSSYEQYF. Written as DNA, the CDR3 is TGTGCCAGCAGAAGTTACGAGGACAGCTCCTACGAGCAGTACTTC.

This clone has just a few counts. CDR3 loop: CASKGTGSNTEAFF. The CDR3 coding sequence is TGCGCCAGCAAAGGGACAGGTTCGAACACTGAAGCTTTCTTT. This rearrangement joins TRBV5-1 to TRBJ1-1, with 8 bases fitting TRBD1. The CDR3 has 14 amino acids. Trimming cost V 6 bases and J 1 base; bases outside gene matches: 5. Germline V gene data show CDR1 as SGHRS and CDR2 as YFSETQ.

The chain employs TRBV9 and TRBJ2-3; tentative D call: TRBD2 (6 bases). Per the germline V gene, CDR1 is SGDLS and CDR2 is YYNGEE. V gave up 4 bases and J gave up 2 bases, with 17 bases separating them. This CDR3 has 16 amino acids. The CDR3 reads CASSTGTGGSTDTQYF. The CDR3 DNA follows: TGTGCCAGCAGCACGGGGACTGGGGGATCCACAGATACGCAGTATTTT.

About this clone itself: The same CDR3 also results from other DNA sequences found in this sample. The rearrangement joins TRBV4-1 to TRBJ1-6; possibly TRBD1 for D (6 bases). The V end lost 0 bases, the J end lost 7 bases, and 10 bases lay between the germline ends. Germline CDR1 is MGHRA and CDR2 is YSYEKL. The CDR3 covers 15 residues. The CDR3 DNA sequence: TGCGCCAGCAGCCAAGAGGGCAGGGGAAATTCACCCCTCCACTTT. Protein: CASSQEGRGNSPLHF.

Remarks on this clone: This specimen includes other DNA sequences encoding the same CDR3. This chain joins TRBV12-3 or TRBV12-4 and TRBJ1-2; a possible D gene is TRBD1 (5 bases). The CDR3 spans 12 residues. Trimming pared 3 bases from V and 5 bases from J, leaving 7 bases between. CDR3 nucleotide sequence: TGTGCCAGCAGTTTGCAGGGTTATGGCTACACCTTC. It translates to CASSLQGYGYTF.